Each of the 27 T cell receptor beta chains below was sequenced from the same sample in a study of OX40 agonist ivuxolimab in advanced cancers. The library was obtained by the immunoSEQ multiplex PCR assay. The immuneACCESS repertoire file appears here via TCRdb, limited to in-frame rearrangements. These files lack a portion of the clones; in checked studies, under half of the deficit traces to unresolved V genes, and the cause of the others is not known. The sample records 35,000 to 50,000 clones, around 90% of which are singletons. The top ten hold around 20% of the sample. The material sequenced was CD4+ or CD8+ T cells sorted from blood, taken in a trial of the OX40 agonist ivuxolimab. All receptors derive from an adult with an advanced solid tumor such as melanoma, head and neck, liver or kidney cancer.

The rearrangement links TRBV5-1 to TRBJ1-4; D gene ambiguous. Germline assignment: CDR1 SGHRS and CDR2 YFSETQ. V shed 5 bases and J shed 0 bases, with 11 bases lying between them. The length of the CDR3 is 15 residues. CDR3 DNA: TGCGCCAGCAGGCCGACGCCTGCAACTAATGAAAAACTGTTTTTT. It yields the protein CASRPTPATNEKLFF.

As regards this clone: Other nucleotide sequences in the sample specify the same CDR3. The chain links TRBV4-1 to TRBJ1-1; D not resolved. From germline, CDR1 is MGHRA and CDR2 YSYEKL. V gave up 1 base and J gave up 1 base, with 7 bases separating them. The CDR3 spans 14 residues. The CDR3 DNA is TGCGCCAGCAGCCAAGTTCTGGGGAACACTGAAGCTTTCTTT. This gives the protein CASSQVLGNTEAFF.

The rearrangement links TRBV4-1 to TRBJ2-5, with TRBD2 identical over 7 bases. CDR1 is MGHRA, CDR2 YSYEKL, per germline. The V and J ends lost 0 bases and 1 base, in that order; junction bases with no gene match: 8. The CDR3 is 17 residues long. For the CDR3, the DNA is TGCGCCAGCAGCCAAGATACTGGCGGGAGTCTCCAAGAGACCCAGTACTTC. Protein: CASSQDTGGSLQETQYF.

The V call is TRBV29-1, the J call TRBJ2-7; 8 bases match TRBD1. Germline CDR1 reads SQVTM; CDR2 reads ANQGSEA. This CDR3 comprises 15 residues. V lost 2 bases and J lost 4; bases outside the gene matches: 10. The CDR3 region is CSVEPLDRDRYEQYF. The CDR3 DNA follows: TGCAGCGTTGAACCCTTGGACAGGGACCGATACGAGCAGTACTTC.

The genes are TRBV4-1 and TRBJ2-1; D uncertain. The germline gives CDR1 MGHRA, CDR2 YSYEKL. V shed 0 bases and J shed 14 bases, with 11 bases lying between them. This CDR3 has 12 amino acids. The CDR3 is CASSQDPVRKFF. The DNA for the CDR3 is TGCGCCAGCAGCCAAGATCCAGTTAGGAAGTTCTTC.

The chain employs TRBV6-5 and TRBJ1-1; D unclear. V lost 5 bases and J lost 4, with 17 bases in between. The V gene's germline CDR1 is MNHEY and CDR2 SVGAGI. The length of the CDR3 is 15 residues. CDR3 DNA sequence: TGTGCCAGCAGTCAATCGCGCATCCGCACCACTGAAGCTTTCTTT. As protein: CASSQSRIRTTEAFF.

CDR3 amino acids: CASSGGLGSYEQYF. DNA for the CDR3: TGTGCCAGCAGCGGGGGACTGGGCAGCTACGAGCAGTACTTC. The J gene is TRBJ2-7, the V gene TRBV9, with a possible D match to TRBD2 (6 bases). Trimming removed 3 bases at V and 3 bases at J, with 13 bases between. This CDR3 has 14 residues. CDR1 is SGDLS, CDR2 YYNGEE, per germline.

For the CDR3, the DNA is TGTGCCAGCAGTTACTCTGCCGAAGACTATGGCTACACCTTC. Translating gives CASSYSAEDYGYTF. The chain joins TRBV6-5 to TRBJ1-2; no reliable D call. Trimming removed 0 bases from V and 3 bases from J, with 8 bases in between. Germline V gene sequence: CDR1 MNHEY, CDR2 SVGAGI. The CDR3 loop spans 14 amino acids.

This chain connects TRBV13 to TRBJ1-1; no clear D gene. In germline, CDR1 is PRHDT, CDR2 FYEKMQ (reference sequence). V lost 5 bases and J lost 5, with 12 bases in between. This CDR3 comprises 13 residues. Here the CDR3 DNA reads TGTGCCAGCAGCGCCTATCAAGGGACTGAAGCTTTCTTT. Its protein product is CASSAYQGTEAFF. Together with reference TRBV13 and TRBJ1-1, the CDR3 gives the full variable domain: AAGVIQSPRHLIKEKRETATLKCYPIPRHDTVYWYQQGPGQDPQFLISFYEKMQSDKGSIPDRFSAQQFSDYHSELNMSSLELGDSALYFCASSAYQGTEAFFGQGTRLTVV.

The chain recombines TRBV2 with TRBJ2-2; TRBD1 aligns across 9 bases. J gave up 3 bases and V 3 bases, and 2 bases lay outside the gene matches. This CDR3 has 15 amino acids. Germline values: CDR1 SNHLY, CDR2 FYNNEI. CDR3 bases: TGTGCCAGCAGTGAGAGGGACAGGGACACCGGGGAGCTGTTTTTT. Amino acid sequence: CASSERDRDTGELFF.

The chain has TRBV19 and TRBJ2-1; D gene uncertain. V lost 3 bases, J lost 7 bases, and 7 bases lay in between. The germline V gene encodes CDR1 LNHDA and CDR2 SQIVND (reference sequence). This CDR3 comprises 12 residues. As DNA, the CDR3 is TGTGCCAGTAGTATGATGGGGAATGAGCAGTTCTTC. Translating gives CASSMMGNEQFF.

This rearrangement joins TRBV29-1 to TRBJ1-4; D is possibly TRBD1 (5 bases). The length of the CDR3 is 14 residues. Germline V CDR1 and CDR2: SQVTM, ANQGSEA. Trimming removed 6 bases at V and 5 bases at J, with 16 bases between. CDR3 sequence reads: CSVLEEGWNEKLFF. The DNA of the CDR3 is TGCAGCGTCCTTGAGGAGGGGTGGAATGAAAAACTGTTTTTT.

The chain has TRBV7-8 and TRBJ2-7, with D maybe TRBD1 (5 bases). Germline CDR1 is SGHVS and CDR2 is FQNEAQ. V was shortened by 5 bases and J by 4 bases, with 9 bases between the two germline ends. The CDR3 is 12 amino acids. CDR3 nucleotide sequence: TGTGCCAGCAGCATCCAGGGTTACGAGCAGTACTTC. It specifies CASSIQGYEQYF.

This chain links TRBV7-9 with TRBJ2-5; possible D gene TRBD2, 6 bases. Trimming took off 10 bases at V and 2 bases at J, with 20 bases between the two ends. The CDR3 is 15 amino acids. Germline CDR1 reads SEHNR; CDR2 reads FQNEAQ (reference sequence). The CDR3, as DNA: TGTGCCACCCACCCGGTTAGCGGAAGTCAAGAGACCCAGTACTTC. It yields the protein CATHPVSGSQETQYF.

This sequence joins TRBV5-6 and TRBJ2-5, with TRBD1 matching 7 bases. After removal of 4 bases from V and 4 bases from J, the junction contained 4 bases not matched to a gene. CDR1 is SGHDT and CDR2 is YYEEEE in the germline V gene. The CDR3 is made up of 13 amino acids. The CDR3 bases are TGTGCCAGCAGCCCGGGACAGACAGAGACCCAGTACTTC. As protein: CASSPGQTETQYF.

The chain's CDR3 is CASSLASENQPQHF. CDR3 nucleotides: TGTGCCAGCAGCTTAGCGTCCGAAAATCAGCCCCAGCATTTT. The V gene is TRBV7-9, the J gene TRBJ1-5, with D unresolved. The CDR3 runs to 14 residues. Germline CDR1 and CDR2: SEHNR and FQNEAQ (reference sequence). Trimming cost V 0 bases and J 4 bases, with 7 bases left between them.

This chain links TRBV27 with TRBJ1-5; D gene uncertain. This CDR3 is 15 amino acids long. The ends were cut back, 6 bases at V and 0 bases at J, with 12 bases in the middle. Germline loops: CDR1 MNHEY, CDR2 SMNVEV (reference sequence). CDR3: CASSKGPYSNQPQHF. DNA of the CDR3: TGTGCCAGCAGCAAGGGTCCGTATAGCAATCAGCCCCAGCATTTT.

CDR3 loop: CASSQETSGPYEQYF. The CDR3 bases are TGTGCCAGCAGCCAAGAGACTAGCGGGCCCTACGAGCAGTACTTC. V usage is TRBV14 and J usage is TRBJ2-7, with TRBD2 matching over 10 bases. Germline V gene lookup returns CDR1 SGHDN and CDR2 FVKESK. The CDR3 loop spans 15 amino acids. Unmatched junction bases numbered 1, after V lost 0 bases and J lost 2 bases.

The chain carries TRBV7-2 and TRBJ2-7; TRBD1 matches 7 bases. The V and J ends lost 3 bases and 7 bases, in that order; junction bases with no gene match: 9. In germline, CDR1 is SGHTA, CDR2 FQGNSA. This CDR3 region has 14 residues. CDR3 DNA sequence: TGTGCCAGCAGCTTCGTTACAGGGGCGAGGGAGCAGTACTTC. Its translation is CASSFVTGAREQYF.

The CDR3, as DNA: TGTGCCAGCAGTCCTCGGGACGGAAATCAGCCCCAGCATTTT. Translated, it gives CASSPRDGNQPQHF. The chain combines TRBV28 with TRBJ1-5, with D maybe TRBD1 (5 bases). Trimming stripped 5 bases from V and 4 bases from J, with 12 bases between. The CDR3 is 14 residues long. Germline loops: CDR1 MDHEN, CDR2 SYDVKM. The variable domain in full, completed from reference TRBV28 and TRBJ1-5, reads DVKVTQSSRYLVKRTGEKVFLECVQDMDHENMFWYRQDPGLGLRLIYFSYDVKMKEKGDIPEGYSVSREKKERFSLILESASTNQTSMYLCASSPRDGNQPQHFGDGTRLSIL.

The rearrangement joins TRBV2 to TRBJ2-3, with 12 bases identical to TRBD2. The CDR3 runs 14 residues. CDR1 is SNHLY and CDR2 is FYNNEI in the germline V gene. The J segment lost 6 bases and the V segment lost 8 bases, leaving 6 bases of the junction unmatched. This chain's CDR3 is CASQLAGGPDTQYF. The CDR3 nucleotides read TGTGCCAGCCAGCTAGCGGGAGGGCCGGATACGCAGTATTTT.

The chain has TRBV19 and TRBJ1-5, with no clear D. The length of the CDR3 is 12 residues. V was clipped by 10 bases and J by 2 bases, with 9 bases between them. CDR1 is LNHDA, CDR2 SQIVND, per germline (reference sequence). The CDR3 region is CATREGNQPQHF. The CDR3 DNA follows: TGTGCCACCCGAGAGGGCAATCAGCCCCAGCATTTT.

CDR3 protein: CATSRAHNEQFF. The CDR3 DNA is TGTGCCACCAGCAGAGCTCACAATGAGCAGTTCTTC. This sequence joins TRBV15 and TRBJ2-1; D is ambiguous. Trimming cost V 1 base and J 5 bases, with 3 bases left between them. The CDR3 loop spans 12 amino acids. The germline gives CDR1 LNHNV, CDR2 YYDKDF (reference sequence).

The chain uses TRBV11-2 and TRBJ2-7, with 8 bases matching TRBD2. J was trimmed by 3 bases and V by 5 bases; bases with no gene match: 9. Germline lookup yields CDR1 SGHAT and CDR2 FQNNGV. The CDR3 has 15 amino acids. The CDR3 nucleotides are TGTGCCAGCAGCCCTCGGGTAGCGGGGATCTACGAGCAGTACTTC. Amino acid sequence: CASSPRVAGIYEQYF. Combining the CDR3 with reference TRBV11-2 and TRBJ2-7 gives the whole variable domain EAGVAQSPRYKIIEKRQSVAFWCNPISGHATLYWYQQILGQGPKLLIQFQNNGVVDDSQLPKDRFSAERLKGVDSTLKIQPAKLEDSAVYLCASSPRVAGIYEQYFGPGTRLTVT.

V gene TRBV7-6 combines with J gene TRBJ2-3; 9 nucleotides line up with TRBD2. The CDR3 sequence is 15 residues long. With V trimmed by 4 bases and J by 6 bases, 8 bases remained unmatched. Germline assignment: CDR1 SGHVS and CDR2 FNYEAQ. Here the CDR3 DNA reads TGTGCCAGCAGCTCCGACCTAGCGGGATTGGATACGCAGTATTTT. Residues: CASSSDLAGLDTQYF.

The V call is TRBV28, the J call TRBJ2-1; the D is unclear. Germline lookup yields CDR1 MDHEN and CDR2 SYDVKM. V lost 1 base and J lost 0, with 7 bases in between. The CDR3 is 15 amino acids. The chain's CDR3 is CASSLLLASYNEQFF. CDR3 coding DNA: TGTGCCAGCAGTTTATTGCTCGCCTCCTACAATGAGCAGTTCTTC. Together with reference TRBV28 and TRBJ2-1, the CDR3 gives the full variable domain: DVKVTQSSRYLVKRTGEKVFLECVQDMDHENMFWYRQDPGLGLRLIYFSYDVKMKEKGDIPEGYSVSREKKERFSLILESASTNQTSMYLCASSLLLASYNEQFFGPGTRLTVL.

The chain recombines TRBV2 with TRBJ1-1, with 7 bases fitting TRBD1. The V and J ends lost 6 bases and 1 base, in that order; junction bases with no gene match: 8. This CDR3 has 15 amino acids. The germline V gene has CDR1 SNHLY and CDR2 FYNNEI. The CDR3 sequence: CASSPGTVGNTEAFF. The CDR3 DNA reads as TGTGCCAGCAGCCCCGGGACAGTGGGGAACACTGAAGCTTTCTTT.